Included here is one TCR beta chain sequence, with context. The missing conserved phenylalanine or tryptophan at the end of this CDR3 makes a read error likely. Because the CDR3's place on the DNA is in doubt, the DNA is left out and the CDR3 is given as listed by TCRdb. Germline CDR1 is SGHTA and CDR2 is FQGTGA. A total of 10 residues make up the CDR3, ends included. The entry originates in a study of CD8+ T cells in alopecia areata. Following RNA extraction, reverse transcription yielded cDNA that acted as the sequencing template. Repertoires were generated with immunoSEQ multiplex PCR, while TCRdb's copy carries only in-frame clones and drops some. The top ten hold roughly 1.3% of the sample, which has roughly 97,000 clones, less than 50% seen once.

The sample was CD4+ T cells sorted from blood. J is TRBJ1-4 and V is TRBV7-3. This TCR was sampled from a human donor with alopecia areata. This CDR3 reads CASRPGRTGC.